This TCR beta chain originates from a study of early T cells in non-severe SARS-CoV-2 infection. This clonotype was seen many times. MiXCR, applied by TCRdb to the 5' RACE reads, yields one record per CDR3 protein. This table holds roughly 57,000 distinct CDR3 sequences, 12% found once. Germline CDR1 and CDR2: LGHDT and YNNKEL (reference sequence). V was pared by 4 bases and J by 2 bases, with 12 bases between. CDR3 length: 15 amino acids. The J gene is TRBJ2-4, the V gene TRBV3-1, with D uncertain. The TCR comes from an adult who was a healthcare worker with PCR-confirmed SARS-CoV-2 infection or an uninfected control (not recorded which). Specimen: whole blood, collected at baseline. The CDR3 loop reads CASSPSRVTKNIQYF. The CDR3 nucleotides read TGTGCCAGCAGCCCTAGTAGGGTCACCAAAAACATTCAGTACTTC. Filled out from reference TRBV3-1 and TRBJ2-4, the complete variable domain reads DTAVSQTPKYLVTQMGNDKSIKCEQNLGHDTMYWYKQDSKKFLKIMFSYNNKELIINETVPNRFSPKSPDKAHLNLHINSLELGDSAVYFCASSPSRVTKNIQYFGAGTRLSVL.